The entry below gives a single T cell receptor (beta chain) sequence along with its context. The antigen is undetermined. This record comes from a study of cytomegalovirus exposure and HLA in healthy donors. Whole-study results and caveats: TCR beta V segments were, for the most part, productive about 87% or about 30% of the time in an earlier analysis. HLA-A and HLA-B allele assignments for most subjects were reportedly predicted accurately using TCR beta sequences. The authors later found HLA-associated TCR beta chains more clonally expanded than equally common others.

The PCR used 60 Vbeta and 13 Jbeta primers. Sequencing was performed with immunoSEQ multiplex PCR; in TCRdb, only in-frame clones are kept and a portion is missing. The sample has about 110,000 clones, roughly 66% seen once. V shed 7 bases and J 4 bases; nucleotides not matched to a gene: 4. The length of the CDR3 is 13 residues. Per the germline V gene, CDR1 is MDHEN and CDR2 is SYDVKM. At collection, donors were nominally healthy, but unrecorded immune exposures were probable. The clonotype was recovered from a woman under 40 in good health and CMV-seronegative. The V call is TRBV28, the J call TRBJ1-1; 9 bases are a match to TRBD1. The sample taken for sequencing was PBMCs. As DNA, the CDR3 is TGTGCCAGCATCGACAGGGGGGCCACTGAAGCTTTCTTT. Amino acid sequence: CASIDRGATEAFF.